Listed below are T cell receptor beta chains from one sample, sequenced in a study of pediatric ulcerative colitis. Assay used: immunoSEQ multiplex PCR; TCRdb lists only in-frame clones, some missing. The data contain some 35,000 clones, about three quarters of them singletons. Sequenced sample: gut tissue. These receptors were taken from a boy between 10 and 17 years old with mild ulcerative colitis. Each CDR3 is given with its conserved first and last residue. A D gene is named only where the DNA matches it firmly. Clone size is not always given. Where it is, it says once, few, many or a class for expanded clones.

D gene: TRBD1
clone size: once
J gene: TRBJ1-1
V gene: TRBV4-1
CDR3 DNA: TGCGCCAGCAGCCATCAGGGGGCGATGGGGAAGACTGAAGCTTTCTTT
CDR3 protein: CASSHQGAMGKTEAFF

D gene: -
clone size: -
J gene: TRBJ2-1
V gene: TRBV11-3
CDR3 DNA: TGTGCCAGCAGCTTATTACGGGGGAGGATTGGTGAGCAGTTCTTC
CDR3 protein: CASSLLRGRIGEQFF

D gene: -
clone size: once
J gene: TRBJ2-3
V gene: TRBV2
CDR3 DNA: TGTGCCAGCAGGCCGCCAGGGTACACAGATACGCAGTATTTT
CDR3 protein: CASRPPGYTDTQYF

D gene: TRBD1
clone size: -
J gene: TRBJ2-1
V gene: TRBV19
CDR3 DNA: TGTGCCAGTAGACTACAGGGGGCTGGTGAGCAGTTCTTC
CDR3 protein: CASRLQGAGEQFF

D gene: -
clone size: -
J gene: TRBJ1-6
V gene: TRBV4-2
CDR3 DNA: TGTGCCAGCAGCCAAGATAATGGGGGCCAGGATTCACCCCTCCACTTT
CDR3 protein: CASSQDNGGQDSPLHF

D gene: TRBD2
clone size: -
J gene: TRBJ2-5
V gene: TRBV5-1
CDR3 DNA: TGCGCCAGCAGCTTCGGTACTAGCGGGGGGGAAGAGACCCAGTACTTC
CDR3 protein: CASSFGTSGGEETQYF

D gene: -
clone size: -
J gene: TRBJ2-5
V gene: TRBV27
CDR3 DNA: TGTGCCAGCAGTTTTTGGGGGTCAGAGACCCAGTACTTC
CDR3 protein: CASSFWGSETQYF

D gene: -
clone size: -
J gene: TRBJ2-7
V gene: TRBV5-1
CDR3 DNA: TGCGCCAGCAGCTCGGGACTTAGGGGGGTAGAGGAGCAGTACTTC
CDR3 protein: CASSSGLRGVEEQYF

D gene: -
clone size: -
J gene: TRBJ2-7
V gene: TRBV2
CDR3 DNA: TGTGCCAGCAGTGATTGGGGGGATGAGCAGTACTTC
CDR3 protein: CASSDWGDEQYF

D gene: -
clone size: -
J gene: TRBJ1-5
V gene: TRBV5-1
CDR3 DNA: TGCGCCAGCAGCTTGGCCGGTCAGCTCAATCAGCCCCAGCATTTT
CDR3 protein: CASSLAGQLNQPQHF

D gene: -
clone size: -
J gene: TRBJ1-6
V gene: TRBV19
CDR3 DNA: TGTGCCAGTAGCGGATACGGGGGGCTTTTTTCACCCCTCCACTTT
CDR3 protein: CASSGYGGLFSPLHF

D gene: TRBD1
clone size: -
J gene: TRBJ1-6
V gene: TRBV27
CDR3 DNA: TGTGCCAGCAGTCCGGGACAGGTTTCGGTCTATAATTCACCCCTCCACTTT
CDR3 protein: CASSPGQVSVYNSPLHF

D gene: TRBD2
clone size: -
J gene: TRBJ2-3
V gene: TRBV5-1
CDR3 DNA: TGCGCCAGCAGCTTGGCACTAGCGGAGGGAGATACGCAGTATTTT
CDR3 protein: CASSLALAEGDTQYF

D gene: -
clone size: -
J gene: TRBJ2-5
V gene: TRBV7-3
CDR3 DNA: TGTGCCAGCAGCTTAACGGGGGTTCAAGAGACCCAGTACTTC
CDR3 protein: CASSLTGVQETQYF

D gene: -
clone size: once
J gene: TRBJ2-7
V gene: TRBV6-1
CDR3 DNA: TGTGCCAGCAGTCCTTTGGGTACAGGGTCCTACGAGCAGTACTTC
CDR3 protein: CASSPLGTGSYEQYF

D gene: -
clone size: -
J gene: TRBJ2-1
V gene: TRBV4-1
CDR3 DNA: TGCGCCAGCAGCCAAGATTACGGGACTCCAGCTGATGAGCAGTTCTTC
CDR3 protein: CASSQDYGTPADEQFF

D gene: TRBD2
clone size: -
J gene: TRBJ2-5
V gene: TRBV7-6
CDR3 DNA: TGTGCCAGCAGCTTAGCCCCGTCCCTGGGGGGGGAGACCCAGTACTTC
CDR3 protein: CASSLAPSLGGETQYF

D gene: -
clone size: -
J gene: TRBJ1-6
V gene: TRBV19
CDR3 DNA: TGTGCCAGTAGTATCCTCCGAGATTCACCCCTCCACTTT
CDR3 protein: CASSILRDSPLHF

D gene: TRBD1
clone size: -
J gene: TRBJ1-6
V gene: TRBV7-9
CDR3 DNA: TGTGCCAGCAGCCAAATCACAGGGGGTCTAAATTCACCCCTCCACTTT
CDR3 protein: CASSQITGGLNSPLHF

D gene: -
clone size: -
J gene: TRBJ1-5
V gene: TRBV5-1
CDR3 DNA: TGCGCCAGCAGCTTGGATACAGCTCAGCCCCAGCATTTT
CDR3 protein: CASSLDTAQPQHF

D gene: -
clone size: -
J gene: TRBJ2-5
V gene: TRBV27
CDR3 DNA: TGTGCCAGCAGTTTTGGGTGGGAAGAGACCCAGTACTTC
CDR3 protein: CASSFGWEETQYF

D gene: TRBD1
clone size: -
J gene: TRBJ2-3
V gene: TRBV19
CDR3 DNA: TGTGCCAGTACCCGACAGGGCATTAGCACAGATACGCAGTATTTT
CDR3 protein: CASTRQGISTDTQYF

D gene: -
clone size: -
J gene: TRBJ1-1
V gene: TRBV7-9
CDR3 DNA: TGTGCCAGCAGCTTAGACCTGTGGAACACTGAAGCTTTCTTT
CDR3 protein: CASSLDLWNTEAFF

D gene: -
clone size: -
J gene: TRBJ2-3
V gene: TRBV5-6
CDR3 DNA: TGTGCCAGCAGCTTGCTCGGATCAGATACGCAGTATTTT
CDR3 protein: CASSLLGSDTQYF

D gene: -
clone size: -
J gene: TRBJ1-6
V gene: TRBV6-1
CDR3 DNA: TGTGCCAGCAGTGAAGTAGGAGGGAGCTCCTATAATTCACCCCTCCACTTT
CDR3 protein: CASSEVGGSSYNSPLHF

D gene: -
clone size: -
J gene: TRBJ1-5
V gene: TRBV10-3
CDR3 DNA: TGTGCCATCGGAGGTGGGGGTCAGCCCCAGCATTTT
CDR3 protein: CAIGGGGQPQHF

D gene: -
clone size: -
J gene: TRBJ1-1
V gene: TRBV5-4
CDR3 DNA: TGTGCCAGCAGCTTGGAGTGGCCGGGGGCCGAAGCTTTCTTT
CDR3 protein: CASSLEWPGAEAFF

D gene: TRBD1
clone size: -
J gene: TRBJ1-2
V gene: TRBV9
CDR3 DNA: TGTGCCAGCAGCGCTTTCCCGACAGGGGGCGTAGACTATGGCTACACCTTC
CDR3 protein: CASSAFPTGGVDYGYTF

D gene: -
clone size: -
J gene: TRBJ1-5
V gene: TRBV6-1
CDR3 DNA: TGTGCCAGCAGTGAAACGTATTCGAGCCAGCCCCAGCATTTT
CDR3 protein: CASSETYSSQPQHF

D gene: -
clone size: -
J gene: TRBJ1-4
V gene: TRBV5-1
CDR3 DNA: TGCGCCAGCAGCTTGGGGGGTGGCGAAAAACTGTTTTTT
CDR3 protein: CASSLGGGEKLFF

D gene: -
clone size: once
J gene: TRBJ2-1
V gene: TRBV5-1
CDR3 DNA: TGCGCCAGCAGCTTGACTGGGCAAAGCTCCTACAATGAGCAGTTCTTC
CDR3 protein: CASSLTGQSSYNEQFF

D gene: -
clone size: -
J gene: TRBJ1-1
V gene: TRBV28
CDR3 DNA: TGTGCCAGCAGTTATCATTTGGCCACGAGAAACACTGAAGCTTTCTTT
CDR3 protein: CASSYHLATRNTEAFF

D gene: -
clone size: -
J gene: TRBJ1-1
V gene: TRBV5-1
CDR3 DNA: TGCGCCAGCAGCCTAACAAACACTGAAGCTTTCTTT
CDR3 protein: CASSLTNTEAFF

D gene: TRBD1
clone size: -
J gene: TRBJ2-7
V gene: TRBV4-1
CDR3 DNA: TGCGCCAGCAGCCAGATTCATAACAGGGGGAACTTCGGCTACGAGCAGTACTTC
CDR3 protein: CASSQIHNRGNFGYEQYF

D gene: -
clone size: -
J gene: TRBJ2-1
V gene: TRBV18
CDR3 DNA: TGTGCCAGCTCACCACAGGGCAAGGGGGCCTACAATGAGCAGTTCTTC
CDR3 protein: CASSPQGKGAYNEQFF

D gene: -
clone size: -
J gene: TRBJ1-6
V gene: TRBV19
CDR3 DNA: TGTGCCAGTAGTATAGTAGGAGGATTTACTTCACCCCTCCACTTT
CDR3 protein: CASSIVGGFTSPLHF

D gene: -
clone size: -
J gene: TRBJ2-5
V gene: TRBV5-1
CDR3 DNA: TGCGCCAGCAGCTTGTGGGGCCCAGGAGAGACCCAGTACTTC
CDR3 protein: CASSLWGPGETQYF

D gene: -
clone size: -
J gene: TRBJ1-4
V gene: TRBV5-1
CDR3 DNA: TGCGCCAGCAGGGGTATTACTCAAAAACTGTTTTTT
CDR3 protein: CASRGITQKLFF

D gene: -
clone size: -
J gene: TRBJ1-1
V gene: TRBV6-1
CDR3 DNA: TGTGCCAGCAGTGAAGTGGGGGGTGGGGTTGCTTTCTTT
CDR3 protein: CASSEVGGGVAFF

D gene: -
clone size: -
J gene: TRBJ1-2
V gene: TRBV30
CDR3 DNA: TGTGCCTGGAGACCGGACTTTGCTGACTATGGCTACACCTTC
CDR3 protein: CAWRPDFADYGYTF

D gene: TRBD1
clone size: -
J gene: TRBJ2-7
V gene: TRBV5-6
CDR3 DNA: TGTGCCAGCAGCTTGGGGCCAGGGGGCTGGCACGAGCAGTACTTC
CDR3 protein: CASSLGPGGWHEQYF

D gene: -
clone size: few
J gene: TRBJ1-2
V gene: TRBV2
CDR3 DNA: TGTGCCAGCAGACCCTTGGTGGGGAACTATGGCTACACCTTC
CDR3 protein: CASRPLVGNYGYTF

D gene: -
clone size: -
J gene: TRBJ1-3
V gene: TRBV2
CDR3 DNA: TGTGCCAGCACTCCCTTCGGAGTTTCTGGAAACACCATATATTTT
CDR3 protein: CASTPFGVSGNTIYF

D gene: TRBD2
clone size: -
J gene: TRBJ2-7
V gene: TRBV7-3
CDR3 DNA: TGTGCCAGCAGCCTCGGACTAGCGGGGGCATCCGAGCAGTACTTC
CDR3 protein: CASSLGLAGASEQYF

D gene: -
clone size: -
J gene: TRBJ2-6
V gene: TRBV7-2
CDR3 DNA: TGTGCCAGCAGCCCGCCCTCTGGGGCCAACGTCCTGACTTTC
CDR3 protein: CASSPPSGANVLTF

D gene: -
clone size: few
J gene: TRBJ1-6
V gene: TRBV2
CDR3 DNA: TGTGCCAGCAGTGAAGCGCGGGGACCTTATTTGGATTCACCCCTCCACTTT
CDR3 protein: CASSEARGPYLDSPLHF

D gene: -
clone size: -
J gene: TRBJ1-6
V gene: TRBV4-2
CDR3 DNA: TGTGCCAGCAGCTTCCCCCAGGGAGGATCACCCCTCCACTTT
CDR3 protein: CASSFPQGGSPLHF